The 21 T cell receptor beta chains reported below all come from one sample, sequenced in a study of T cell responses to AZD1222 COVID-19 vaccine. Data came from immunoSEQ multiplex PCR; TCRdb stores just in-frame clones and leaves some out. The table has 150,000 to 200,000 clones, about 91% seen once; the top ten hold approximately 1.1%. Material: peripheral blood, obtained 28 days after the second AZD1222 dose. Receptors were obtained from an adult who received the AZD1222 COVID-19 vaccine.

The V and J genes are TRBV24-1 and TRBJ1-5; possible D gene TRBD1, 6 bases. There are 14 residues in the CDR3. Germline lookup yields CDR1 KGHDR and CDR2 SFDVKD. Between the trimmed V and J ends, which lost 4 bases and 4 bases, there was a span of 10 bases. The CDR3 coding sequence is TGTGCCACCAGTGAGACAGGAACAAATCAGCCCCAGCATTTT. Translating it yields CATSETGTNQPQHF.

This chain links TRBV7-2 with TRBJ1-1, with D possibly being TRBD1 (5 bases). The CDR3 spans 14 residues. Germline V gene lookup returns CDR1 SGHTA and CDR2 FQGNSA. Deletions cut 4 bases from V and 4 bases from J, with 13 bases between. The DNA of the CDR3 is TGTGCCAGCAGCTCGGGGACTTGGGGCACTGAAGCTTTCTTT. Translation gives CASSSGTWGTEAFF.

The chain employs TRBV6-5 and TRBJ1-1; no clear D. Germline V gives CDR1 MNHEY, CDR2 SVGAGI. Trimming shortened V by 5 bases and J by 3 bases, and 10 bases separated the two germline ends. CDR3 size: 13 residues. Written as DNA, the CDR3 is TGTGCCAGCAGTATAACCTCAGACACTGAAGCTTTCTTT. It translates to CASSITSDTEAFF.

V and J are TRBV19 and TRBJ1-2; D is possibly TRBD1 (5 bases). V gave up 5 bases and J gave up 2 bases, with 6 bases separating them. Germline CDR1 and CDR2: LNHDA and SQIVND (reference sequence). This CDR3 is built from 12 residues. The CDR3 DNA reads TGTGCCAGTAGTGACAGCAACTATGGCTACACCTTC. It specifies CASSDSNYGYTF.

The V and J genes are TRBV5-1 and TRBJ1-2; 10 nucleotides match TRBD1. Germline CDR1 SGHRS, CDR2 YFSETQ. The length of the CDR3 is 14 residues. The junction had 5 bases not matched to a gene; V was cut back by 4 bases and J by 5 bases. CDR3 loop: CASSQGQGGYGYTF. The CDR3 region has the DNA TGCGCCAGCAGCCAAGGACAGGGGGGGTATGGCTACACCTTC.

This rearrangement joins TRBV2 to TRBJ1-1, with unresolved D. The V gene lost 7 bases and the J gene lost 2 bases, with 11 bases spanning the gap. The CDR3 is 13 residues long. The germline CDR1 and CDR2 sequences are SNHLY and FYNNEI. In DNA form, the CDR3 reads TGTGCCAGCACCGCGGCAGGTAACACTGAAGCTTTCTTT. It yields the protein CASTAAGNTEAFF.

This clone has only a few counts. The genes are TRBV5-1 and TRBJ1-5; possibly TRBD1 for D (6 bases). The germline V and J ends were trimmed by 1 base and 5 bases, with 13 bases remaining between them. Germline CDR1 is SGHRS and CDR2 is YFSETQ. The CDR3 totals 15 residues. DNA for the CDR3: TGCGCCAGCAGCTTGACCGGACAGAAATATCAGCCCCAGCATTTT. Protein product: CASSLTGQKYQPQHF.

DNA for the CDR3: TGTGCCAGCAGTGAAGAGGGCGCCGGCTACTCTGGAAACACCATATATTTT. Translating it yields CASSEEGAGYSGNTIYF. The chain recombines TRBV6-1 with TRBJ1-3; no firm D call. Between the trimmed V and J ends, which lost 1 base and 0 bases, there was a span of 13 bases. CDR1 is MNHNS and CDR2 is SASEGT in the germline V gene. The CDR3 is 17 amino acids.

This chain joins TRBV27 and TRBJ1-2; 8 bases line up with TRBD1. The CDR3 spans 14 residues. The V gene end was trimmed by 6 bases and the J gene end by 6 bases; junction bases not matched to a gene: 9. The germline CDR1 and CDR2 sequences are MNHEY and SMNVEV (reference sequence). The CDR3 DNA follows: TGTGCCAGCAGCCCGGGACAGGTACTCGATGGCTACACCTTC. Translated: CASSPGQVLDGYTF.

This rearrangement joins TRBV6-6 to TRBJ1-4; 7 positions agree with TRBD1. Germline CDR1 MNHNY, CDR2 SVGAGI (reference sequence). The J segment lost 14 bases and the V segment lost 7 bases, leaving 7 bases of the junction unmatched. The length of the CDR3 is 11 residues. CDR3 loop: CASNQGGSLFF. DNA of the CDR3: TGTGCCAGCAACCAGGGGGGGTCGCTGTTTTTT.

This clone was detected once. The chain recombines TRBV27 with TRBJ1-6; D is unresolved. Germline assignment: CDR1 MNHEY and CDR2 SMNVEV (reference sequence). Trimming removed 3 bases at V and 7 bases at J, with 10 bases between. The CDR3 is 14 amino acids. CDR3 bases: TGTGCCAGCAGTTTGTCAGGTTTGAATTCACCCCTCCACTTT. It is translated as CASSLSGLNSPLHF.

The chain combines TRBV2 with TRBJ1-5; perhaps TRBD1 as D (5 bases). The germline V and J ends were trimmed by 4 bases and 6 bases, with 10 bases remaining between them. Germline V gives CDR1 SNHLY, CDR2 FYNNEI. This CDR3 has 13 residues. The CDR3 nucleotides are TGTGCCAGCAGTGCAGGGATGGCTCAGCCCCAGCATTTT. Amino acid sequence: CASSAGMAQPQHF.

The rearrangement links TRBV5-1 to TRBJ2-1; TRBD2 matches at 9 bases. CDR1 SGHRS and CDR2 YFSETQ come from the germline V gene. V dropped 0 bases and J dropped 2; count of bases not matched to a gene: 0. CDR3 length: 15 amino acids. The CDR3 DNA follows: TGCGCCAGCAGCTTGGGGACTAGCGCCTACAATGAGCAGTTCTTC. Translating gives CASSLGTSAYNEQFF. The full variable domain, with the rest looked up from reference TRBV5-1 and TRBJ2-1, is KAGVTQTPRYLIKTRGQQVTLSCSPISGHRSVSWYQQTPGQGLQFLFEYFSETQRNKGNFPGRFSGRQFSNSRSEMNVSTLELGDSALYLCASSLGTSAYNEQFFGPGTRLTVL.

The genes are TRBV18 and TRBJ1-6; tentatively, D is TRBD1 (5 bases). The V and J ends lost 3 bases and 0 bases respectively, with 15 bases between them. The length of the CDR3 is 18 residues. CDR1 KGHSH and CDR2 LQKENI come from the germline V gene. The CDR3 DNA is TGTGCCAGCTCACCTCAGGAGCCTGGGGGCTCCTATAATTCACCCCTCCACTTT. Translated, it gives CASSPQEPGGSYNSPLHF. Filled out from reference TRBV18 and TRBJ1-6, the complete variable domain reads NAGVMQNPRHLVRRRGQEARLRCSPMKGHSHVYWYRQLPEEGLKFMVYLQKENIIDESGMPKERFSAEFPKEGPSILRIQQVVRGDSAAYFCASSPQEPGGSYNSPLHFGNGTRLTVT.

The V gene is TRBV5-1, the J gene TRBJ2-1; D possibly matches TRBD1 or TRBD2 (6 bases each). The CDR3 runs to 16 residues. The germline V gene has CDR1 SGHRS and CDR2 YFSETQ. Deletions cut 6 bases from V and 0 bases from J, with 16 bases between. CDR3 nucleotides: TGCGCCAGCACCCTGGGGGGCGCGAGCTCCTACAATGAGCAGTTCTTC. Translation: CASTLGGASSYNEQFF.

In its sample, this clone was seen once. CDR3: CASRDRGPDTQYF. CDR3 nucleotide sequence: TGTGCCAGCAGGGACAGGGGACCAGATACGCAGTATTTT. The V and J genes are TRBV2 and TRBJ2-3; 9 bases map to TRBD1. J was trimmed by 4 bases and V by 6 bases; bases with no gene match: 2. This CDR3 spans 13 amino acids. Germline V gives CDR1 SNHLY, CDR2 FYNNEI.

The chain uses TRBV6-5 and TRBJ1-4; the D is unclear. Trimming took off 4 bases at V and 4 bases at J, with 10 bases between the two ends. Germline-derived CDR1 and CDR2 are MNHEY and SVGAGI. The CDR3 covers 14 residues. The CDR3 DNA reads TGTGCCAGCAGTTCGCGACCGCGTAATGAAAAACTGTTTTTT. Translated: CASSSRPRNEKLFF.

The genes are TRBV5-6 and TRBJ1-1; D is uncertain. Trimming cost V 0 bases and J 6 bases, with 18 bases left between them. The CDR3 has 16 residues. Germline V gene lookup returns CDR1 SGHDT and CDR2 YYEEEE. CDR3 in DNA: TGTGCCAGCAGCTTGGAAATCGAGCGGTCTACCCCTGAAGCTTTCTTT. Translated, it gives CASSLEIERSTPEAFF.

The chain is built from TRBV7-9 and TRBJ1-1, with D unresolved. The CDR3 runs 13 residues. Germline values: CDR1 SEHNR, CDR2 FQNEAQ (reference sequence). V dropped 1 base and J dropped 4 bases, with 7 bases sitting between them. CDR3 residues: CASSLGIGTEAFF. The CDR3 region has the DNA TGTGCCAGCAGCTTAGGGATCGGCACTGAAGCTTTCTTT.

This clone was seen only a few times. The chain is built from TRBV5-6 and TRBJ2-1; unclear D gene. The CDR3 length is 15 residues. Per germline, CDR1 SGHDT and CDR2 YYEEEE. With 1 base removed from V and 0 bases from J, the gap between germline ends came to 8 bases. The CDR3 here is CASSLRAVSYNEQFF. In DNA form, the CDR3 reads TGTGCCAGCAGCTTGCGGGCCGTCTCCTACAATGAGCAGTTCTTC. Full variable domain (missing parts from reference TRBV5-6 and TRBJ2-1): DAGVTQSPTHLIKTRGQQVTLRCSPKSGHDTVSWYQQALGQGPQFIFQYYEEEERQRGNFPDRFSGHQFPNYSSELNVNALLLGDSALYLCASSLRAVSYNEQFFGPGTRLTVL.

This clone was recorded only once. V is TRBV7-2 and J is TRBJ1-5; possibly TRBD1 for D (5 bases). Trimming stripped 8 bases from V and 7 bases from J, with 21 bases between. This CDR3 spans 15 amino acids. Germline loops: CDR1 SGHTA, CDR2 FQGNSA. The CDR3 region is CASGEGSGVGQPQHF. DNA for the CDR3: TGTGCCAGCGGAGAGGGTTCGGGGGTTGGCCAGCCCCAGCATTTT.